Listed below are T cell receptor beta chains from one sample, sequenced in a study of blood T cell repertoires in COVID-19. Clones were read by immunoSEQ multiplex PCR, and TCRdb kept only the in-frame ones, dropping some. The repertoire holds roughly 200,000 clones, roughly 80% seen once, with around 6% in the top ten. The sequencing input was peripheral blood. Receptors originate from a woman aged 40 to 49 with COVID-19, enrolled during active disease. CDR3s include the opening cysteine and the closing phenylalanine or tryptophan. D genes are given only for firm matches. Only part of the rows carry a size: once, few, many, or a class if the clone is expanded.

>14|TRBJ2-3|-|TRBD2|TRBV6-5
CASSRLAGTDTQYF
TGTGCCAGCTCTAGACTAGCGGGCACAGATACGCAGTATTTT
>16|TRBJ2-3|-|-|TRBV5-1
CASSLDSRVGTDTQYF
TGCGCCAGCAGCTTGGATTCGAGGGTAGGCACAGATACGCAGTATTTT
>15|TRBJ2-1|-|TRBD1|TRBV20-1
CSASLGTGGYNEQFF
TGCAGTGCTAGTCTCGGGACAGGGGGCTACAATGAGCAGTTCTTC
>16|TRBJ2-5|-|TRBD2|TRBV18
CASSPFSGGLQETQYF
TGTGCCAGCTCACCCTTCAGCGGGGGGTTACAAGAGACCCAGTACTTC
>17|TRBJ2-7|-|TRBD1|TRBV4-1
CASSHPWGRGLSYEQYF
TGCGCCAGCAGCCACCCCTGGGGCAGGGGGCTATCCTACGAGCAGTACTTC
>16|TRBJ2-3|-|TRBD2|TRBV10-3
CATHPTSGMVADTQYF
TGTGCCACCCACCCAACTAGCGGGATGGTCGCAGATACGCAGTATTTT
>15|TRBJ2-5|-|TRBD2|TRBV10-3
CAISTSGGRGETQYF
TGTGCCATCAGTACTAGCGGGGGGAGGGGAGAGACCCAGTACTTC
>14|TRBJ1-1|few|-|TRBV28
CASTPGGGNTEAFF
TGTGCCAGCACCCCGGGGGGCGGGAACACTGAAGCTTTCTTT
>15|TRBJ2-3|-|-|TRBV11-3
CASSLEGRPVDTQYF
TGTGCCAGCAGCTTAGAAGGCAGGCCAGTGGATACGCAGTATTTT
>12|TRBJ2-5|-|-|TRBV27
CASSSTPETQYF
TGTGCCAGCAGTTCGACTCCGGAGACCCAGTACTTC
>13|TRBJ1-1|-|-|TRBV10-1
CASSEPGGTEAFF
TGCGCCAGCAGTGAGCCCGGGGGAACTGAAGCTTTCTTT
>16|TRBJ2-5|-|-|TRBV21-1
CASSATRDRSKETQYF
TGTGCCAGCAGCGCGACTCGGGACAGATCGAAAGAGACCCAGTACTTC
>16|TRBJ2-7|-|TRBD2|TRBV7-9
CASSLVSGGNSYEQYF
TGTGCCAGCAGCCTGGTAAGCGGGGGGAACTCCTACGAGCAGTACTTC
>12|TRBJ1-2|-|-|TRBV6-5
CASSGERYGYTF
TGTGCCAGCAGCGGGGAACGCTATGGCTACACCTTC
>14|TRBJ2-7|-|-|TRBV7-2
CASSLVPASYEQYF
TGTGCCAGCAGCTTAGTTCCAGCGAGCTACGAGCAGTACTTC
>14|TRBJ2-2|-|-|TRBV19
CASSFRANTGELFF
TGTGCCAGTAGTTTCCGCGCGAACACCGGGGAGCTGTTTTTT
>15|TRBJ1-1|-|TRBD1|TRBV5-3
CARSLVRGENTEAFF
TGTGCCAGAAGCTTGGTCAGGGGGGAGAACACTGAAGCTTTCTTT
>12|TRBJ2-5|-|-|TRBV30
CAWNGGLETQYF
TGTGCCTGGAACGGGGGTCTCGAGACCCAGTACTTC
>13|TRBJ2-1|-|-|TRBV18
CASSPLFRGEQFF
TGTGCCAGCTCACCCCTATTCAGGGGTGAGCAGTTCTTC
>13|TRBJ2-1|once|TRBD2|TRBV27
CASLAGGKNEQFF
TGTGCCAGCCTAGCGGGGGGTAAGAATGAGCAGTTCTTC
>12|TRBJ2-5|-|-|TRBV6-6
CASSATAGAQYF
TGTGCCAGCAGCGCCACCGCAGGGGCCCAGTACTTC
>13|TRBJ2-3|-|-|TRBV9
CASAAGSTDTQYF
TGTGCCAGCGCGGCGGGTAGCACAGATACGCAGTATTTT